A selection of T cell receptor beta chains follows, all from one sample in a study of CD4 T cells in relation to SARS-CoV-2 and coronaviruses. This table comes from immunoSEQ multiplex PCR, and its TCRdb copy is limited to in-frame clones, with some not included. The sample lists 60,000 to 65,000 clones, 94% occurring once. The sample comprised naive CD4+ T cells from PBMCs. Receptor source: a human donor in good health. The CDR3 runs from the conserved cysteine through the conserved F or W. D genes are given only for firm matches. Clone size is shown for a subset of rows, as once, few, many or a class of expanded clone.

v_call: TRBV6-5
d_call: NA
cdr3_length: 15
clone_size: NA
cdr3_aa: CASSYRRRSGEKLFF

v_call: TRBV28
d_call: NA
cdr3_length: 14
clone_size: NA
cdr3_aa: CASSFSDRLYEQYF

v_call: TRBV7-2
d_call: TRBD2
cdr3_length: 15
clone_size: NA
cdr3_aa: CASSLGTSGTYEQYF

v_call: TRBV5-4
d_call: TRBD1
cdr3_length: 16
clone_size: NA
cdr3_aa: CASSSGQGSVKNIQYF

v_call: TRBV5-1
d_call: TRBD1
cdr3_length: 15
clone_size: NA
cdr3_aa: CASSRGTGAYYEQYF

v_call: TRBV27
d_call: NA
cdr3_length: 13
clone_size: NA
cdr3_aa: CASSFGGKEGYTF

v_call: TRBV5-1
d_call: TRBD1
cdr3_length: 14
clone_size: NA
cdr3_aa: CASSSTGPSYEQYF

v_call: TRBV6-5
d_call: TRBD1
cdr3_length: 14
clone_size: NA
cdr3_aa: CASSYDRGSEKLFF

v_call: TRBV7-9
d_call: TRBD1
cdr3_length: 16
clone_size: NA
cdr3_aa: CASSPMTGGNTGELFF

v_call: TRBV5-1
d_call: TRBD2
cdr3_length: 17
clone_size: few
cdr3_aa: CASSLVFSGSSTGELFF

v_call: TRBV28
d_call: NA
cdr3_length: 12
clone_size: NA
cdr3_aa: CASTLRGNEQFF